This T cell receptor (beta chain) was sequenced in a study of cytomegalovirus exposure and HLA in healthy donors. Overall study findings and caveats: Reports indicated that the classifier achieved high specificity and sensitivity in diagnosing cytomegalovirus status. Listed as cytomegalovirus-associated were 150 or so TCR beta chains.

Sequenced by immunoSEQ multiplex PCR; TCRdb stores in-frame clones only, minus some. The repertoire holds 130,000 to 150,000 clones, with about 88% as singletons. As concerns this clone: The antigen remains unidentified.

The germline V and J ends were trimmed by 5 bases and 5 bases, with 12 bases remaining between them. CDR1 is SGHTA, CDR2 FQGNSA, per germline. There are 13 residues in the CDR3. The specimen was PBMCs. The rearrangement joins TRBV7-2 to TRBJ1-2, with D unresolved. The source of this sequence is a woman under 30 in good health and CMV-seropositive. In nucleotides, the CDR3 is TGTGCCAGCAGCCCGCGTCTGGAGTATGGCTACACCTTC. Amino acid sequence: CASSPRLEYGYTF.